Reported below is one T cell receptor beta chain. Its antigen target is currently unknown. No much larger clone exists at a distance of one base, and base qualities are not known. This sample is drawn from a study of blood T cell repertoires in COVID-19 (dated by TCRdb to the early 2020s). Study-wide context: Samples from collaborators originated in the United States, Italy and Spain and spanned both the acute and convalescent phases of COVID-19. The prospective study material was composed of cDNA or gDNA derived from T cells, B-cell-depleted T cells, or PBMCs. Deeply sampled blood TCRbeta repertoires from subjects exposed to, actively infected with, or recovered from COVID-19 were included in the dataset. The repertoires were released in a freely available public database meant as a resource for research on the immune response to SARS-CoV-2. Samples were obtained from the ongoing ImmuneRACE study (first 160 participants) and from some 1,200 subjects provided by 6 global collaborators. Nearly every sample came with metadata listing a de-identified subject ID, COVID-19 status, age in years and sex. HLA class I and class II types, where available, came from metadata supplied by the sample provider rather than from assay-based typing.

The paper as a whole reports these results and caveats: Clinical and demographic metadata were provided uncurated, with the amount varying by source and participant.

One collaborating source in Seattle enrolled patients while the patients were actively infected and followed the patients over time throughout the course of disease. Whole blood was collected in K2EDTA tubes by collaborating institutions according to the institutions' own protocols. For TCRbeta analysis, collaborator samples were shipped as frozen whole blood, as isolated PBMCs, or as DNA extracted from either sample type. The immunoSEQ Assay, a bias-controlled multiplex PCR, was used to amplify TCRbeta CDR3 regions from genomic DNA. The paper's data handling went like this. The number of nucleated cells in each sample was estimated by amplification of reference gene primers within the assay. Sequence reads were collapsed and filtered to measure the absolute abundance of every unique TCRbeta CDR3 rearrangement. For each sample, productive Simpson clonality was calculated by taking the square root of Simpson's diversity index across productive rearrangements. TCRdb took this table from immuneACCESS and kept in-frame rearrangements with V and J called. Such tables lack part of the clones; where checked against another copy, unresolved V genes explain under half of the gap, and the rest is unexplained. The D gene and trimming were derived from the DNA, and the V and J assignments and clone size from that table. In all, the sample holds 130,000 or so clones, and about 88% of those were seen once. The ten largest clones add up to more than 2% of the sample.

Trimming costs V 2 bases and J 4 bases, and their ends lie 3 bases apart. CDR1 and CDR2 are drawn from the germline V gene (reference sequence): LGHDT, YNNKEL. Measured from the cysteine to the phenylalanine, the CDR3 is 12 residues long. CDR3 DNA only is kept here, 36 bases in frame from base 1. The chain uses TRBV3-1 (or the pseudogene TRBV3-2) and TRBJ1-5, with the D gene too uncertain to name. The receptor was isolated from a human donor with COVID-19, enrolled during active disease. The donor label of this sample is uncertain. Sequenced input: peripheral blood. CDR3 sequence: CASSQTNQPQHF. The nucleotide sequence is TGTGCCAGCAGCCAAACAAATCAGCCCCAGCATTTT.